This TCR beta chain comes out of a study of cytomegalovirus exposure and HLA in healthy donors. Study-level information: An earlier analysis found under 130 million unique TCR beta sequences from 150 million to 200 million T cells. Findings of the study overall: Most subjects' HLA-A and HLA-B alleles were reportedly predicted from TCR beta sequences. Among TCR sequences, most were rare, though some public TCRs appeared in many donors.

Amplification used 60 Vbeta primers and 13 Jbeta primers. Clones were sequenced by immunoSEQ multiplex PCR, and TCRdb holds only the in-frame ones, with some missing. This table has some 120,000 clones, more than 60% appearing once. In the case of this clone: The target antigen is unknown.

Trimming took off 5 bases at V and 3 bases at J, with 8 bases between the two ends. The CDR3 spans 12 residues. Germline CDR1 is GTSNPN and CDR2 is SVGIG (reference sequence). What was sequenced was PBMCs. The source of this sequence is a woman aged 45-65 years in good health and CMV-seropositive. The V call is TRBV30, the J call TRBJ2-1; D is undetermined. CDR3 sequence: CAWGADYNEQFF. CDR3 DNA sequence: TGTGCCTGGGGAGCCGACTACAATGAGCAGTTCTTC. Full variable domain (rest looked up from reference TRBV30 and TRBJ2-1): SQTIHQWPATLVQPVGSPLSLECTVEGTSNPNLYWYRQAAGRGLQLLFYSVGIGQISSEVPQNLSASRPQDRQFILSSKKLLLSDSGFYLCAWGADYNEQFFGPGTRLTVL.